These 8 T cell receptor beta chains were all obtained from the same sample, sequenced in a study of CD8+CD57+ T cells in acquired aplastic anemia. Patients sequenced had flow cytometry evidence of CD8+CD57+ cell expansion. Researchers used genomic DNA as the template to profile TCR beta VDJ and CDR3. TCRdb called the reads again in MiXCR, with one record for every CDR3 protein. The top ten hold nearly 0.85% of the sample, which has approximately 470,000 distinct CDR3 sequences, 25% to 40% seen once. The sample comprised sorted CD4+, CD8+, or CD8+CD57+ T cells (not recorded which) from PBMCs. These receptors all come from a human donor with aplastic anemia.

This clonotype appeared many times. The chain has TRBV25-1 and TRBJ2-6, with D perhaps TRBD1 (8 bases). The germline V gene has CDR1 MGHDK and CDR2 SYGVNS. Trimming took off 4 bases at V and 1 base at J, with 20 bases between the two ends. CDR3 length equals 19 residues. The CDR3 loop is CASSGYLTGGGSGANVLTF. The CDR3 DNA follows: TGTGCCAGCAGTGGGTATCTCACAGGGGGGGGGTCTGGGGCCAACGTCCTGACTTTC.

This chain joins TRBV20-1 and TRBJ1-1, with 10 bases identical to TRBD1. The germline CDR1 and CDR2 sequences are DFQATT and SNEGSKA (reference sequence). CDR3 length: 15 amino acids. Unmatched junction bases numbered 7, after V lost 6 bases and J lost 0 bases. This chain's CDR3 is CSAFPGQGMNTEAFF. The CDR3 DNA reads TGCAGTGCGTTTCCGGGACAGGGGATGAACACTGAAGCTTTCTTT.

V gene TRBV5-1 combines with J gene TRBJ2-3; D not resolved. V shed 6 bases and J shed 0 bases, with 5 bases lying between them. Germline V lookup: CDR1 SGHRS, CDR2 YFSETQ. This CDR3 spans 12 amino acids. CDR3 amino acids: CASTDSTDTQYF. The CDR3 bases are TGCGCCAGCACAGATAGCACAGATACGCAGTATTTT.

Here the CDR3 reads CASSFPRGGTDNEQFF. In nucleotides, the CDR3 is TGTGCCAGCAGCTTTCCCCGGGGGGGGACAGACAATGAGCAGTTCTTC. V usage is TRBV7-9 and J usage is TRBJ2-1; maybe TRBD2 (8 bases). CDR3 length equals 16 residues. V was shortened by 3 bases and J by 5 bases, with 17 bases between the two germline ends. The germline gives CDR1 SEHNR, CDR2 FQNEAQ (reference sequence).

The table lists this clonotype with a count of one. Given a much more abundant clone one base away, this may be a read error. V is TRBV15 and J is TRBJ1-6; 7 bases are a match to TRBD1. V was pared by 6 bases and J by 7 bases, with 9 bases of the junction left unmatched. The CDR3 extends over 15 amino acids. Per the germline V gene, CDR1 is LNHNV and CDR2 is YYDKDF (reference sequence). The CDR3 nucleotides read TGTGCCACCAGTCCCGAGGCAGGGGGAAATTCACCCCTCCACTTT. Residues: CATSPEAGGNSPLHF.

V is TRBV15 and J is TRBJ2-2; 9 bases are a match to TRBD2. Trimming removed 3 bases from V and 6 bases from J; junction bases left unmatched: 14. Germline CDR1 and CDR2: LNHNV and YYDKDF (reference sequence). The CDR3 is 18 amino acids. The CDR3 DNA reads TGTGCCACCAGCAGGGCCCATAACGGCGGGGGGGTCGCCGGGGAGCTGTTTTTT. The encoded protein is CATSRAHNGGGVAGELFF.

The CDR3 DNA sequence: TGTGCCAGCAGGCGACTAGCGGGTAGTGAGCAGTTCTTC. Amino acids: CASRRLAGSEQFF. The chain has TRBV11-2 and TRBJ2-1; 10 bases align to TRBD2. Germline V CDR1 and CDR2: SGHAT, FQNNGV. V was pared by 6 bases and J by 9 bases, with 5 bases of the junction left unmatched. The CDR3 runs to 13 residues.

This clonotype has just a few counts. Given a much more abundant clone one base away, this may be a read error. The J gene is TRBJ2-7, the V gene TRBV28; D is unclear. This CDR3 comprises 11 residues. CDR1 is MDHEN, CDR2 SYDVKM, per germline. The germline V and J ends were trimmed by 6 bases and 3 bases, with 6 bases remaining between them. The chain's CDR3 is CASRGFYEQYF. CDR3 DNA sequence: TGTGCCAGCAGAGGGTTCTACGAGCAGTACTTC. The variable domain in full, with the rest retrieved from reference TRBV28 and TRBJ2-7, is DVKVTQSSRYLVKRTGEKVFLECVQDMDHENMFWYRQDPGLGLRLIYFSYDVKMKEKGDIPEGYSVSREKKERFSLILESASTNQTSMYLCASRGFYEQYFGPGTRLTVT.